The source of this TCR beta chain is a study of identical twins. Looked up from germline, CDR1 is KGHSH and CDR2 is LQKENI. The ends lost 6 bases at V and 7 bases at J; junction bases unmatched: 8. This CDR3 is built from 13 residues. MiXCR, run by TCRdb on the 5' RACE reads, gives a single entry per CDR3 protein. Here the sample spans hundreds of thousands of distinct CDR3 sequences, 15% to 20% being singletons. The sample was also linked to a second study, of T cells expressing NK-cell markers. From that report: HCMV seropositivity characterized seven of the eight sequenced donors, and seronegativity one. About 1.0-7.5% of CD8+ T cells in about six donors belonged to dominant NKG2C+ clonotypes.

Material: PBMCs. The sequence was collected from a woman between 18 and 30 years old in good health. The gene calls are TRBV18 and TRBJ1-1, with 7 bases identical to TRBD1. CDR3 amino acids: CASSLSTGVEAFF. The CDR3 nucleotides read TGTGCCAGCTCTCTTTCTACAGGGGTTGAAGCTTTCTTT.